What follows describes a single T cell receptor beta chain. As yet, its antigen is unknown. Germline CDR1 is SGHTA and CDR2 is FQGNSA. The CDR3 is made up of 15 amino acids. Between the trimmed V and J ends, which lost 5 bases and 3 bases, there was a span of 16 bases. These data are taken from a study of T-cell reconstitution after alpha-beta-depleted transplantation in children. Broader study findings: T cells produced anew were the main source of T-cell counts and diversity one year after transplant. Where alpha-beta T cells came from about two months after transplant was reportedly several hundred expanded graft clones.

Unique molecular identifiers were used to barcode this TCRbeta library. TCRdb processed the PCR reads anew with MiXCR; each CDR3 protein has one entry. The sample shows some 310,000 distinct CDR3 sequences, over 20% of them seen only once. The source was PBMCs, mostly from graft donor cells, collected 180 days after TCRalphabeta/CD19-depleted stem cell transplant. The genes are TRBV7-2 and TRBJ1-1; D is perhaps TRBD1 (6 bases). The TCR originated in a male patient between 10 and 17 years old who had a stem cell transplant for acute lymphoblastic leukemia, so the T cells may come from the graft donor. The CDR3 sequence: CASSTRGGGYTEAFF. The DNA of the CDR3 is TGTGCCAGCAGCACAAGAGGTGGGGGCTACACTGAAGCTTTCTTT.